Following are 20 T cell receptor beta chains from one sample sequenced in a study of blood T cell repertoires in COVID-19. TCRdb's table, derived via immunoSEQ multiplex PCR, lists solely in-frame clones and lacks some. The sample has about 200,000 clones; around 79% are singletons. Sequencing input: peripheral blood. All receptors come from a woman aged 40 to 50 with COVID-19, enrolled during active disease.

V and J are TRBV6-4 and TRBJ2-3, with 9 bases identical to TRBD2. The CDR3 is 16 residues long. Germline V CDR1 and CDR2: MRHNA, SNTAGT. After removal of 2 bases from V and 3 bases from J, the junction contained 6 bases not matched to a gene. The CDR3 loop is CASSDGTSGWTDTQYF. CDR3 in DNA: TGTGCCAGCAGTGACGGCACTAGCGGGTGGACAGATACGCAGTATTTT.

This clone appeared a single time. Here the CDR3 DNA reads TGTGCCAGCAGCCCCGGGACTAGCGGCATCACAGATACGCAGTATTTT. Translation gives CASSPGTSGITDTQYF. J is TRBJ2-3 and V is TRBV5-4; 11 positions agree with TRBD2. Germline CDR1 SGHNT, CDR2 YYREEE (reference sequence). CDR3 length: 16 residues. V shed 4 bases and J 2 bases; nucleotides not matched to a gene: 6. The variable domain in full, with the rest retrieved from reference TRBV5-4 and TRBJ2-3, is ETGVTQSPTHLIKTRGQQVTLRCSSQSGHNTVSWYQQALGQGPQFIFQYYREEENGRGNFPPRFSGLQFPNYSSELNVNALELDDSALYLCASSPGTSGITDTQYFGPGTRLTVL.

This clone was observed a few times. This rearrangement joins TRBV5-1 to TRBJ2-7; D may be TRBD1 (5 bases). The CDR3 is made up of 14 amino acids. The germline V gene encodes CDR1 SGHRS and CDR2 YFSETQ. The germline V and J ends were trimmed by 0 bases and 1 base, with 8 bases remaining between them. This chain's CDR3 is CASSLETESYEQYF. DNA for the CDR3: TGCGCCAGCAGCTTGGAGACAGAATCCTACGAGCAGTACTTC.

The CDR3, as DNA: TGTGCCAGCAGCTTGGCAGGGGCGACTGAAGCTTTCTTT. It yields the protein CASSLAGATEAFF. The chain has TRBV5-4 and TRBJ1-1; maybe TRBD1 (6 bases). Trimming pared 0 bases from V and 5 bases from J, leaving 8 bases between. Germline V lookup: CDR1 SGHNT, CDR2 YYREEE (reference sequence). This CDR3 has 13 amino acids.

The CDR3, as DNA: TGCGCCAGCAGCGCCGACTTCTTACCACCAGATACGCAGTATTTT. It yields the protein CASSADFLPPDTQYF. The J gene is TRBJ2-3, the V gene TRBV5-1; D remains ambiguous. The V end was cut by 4 bases, the J end by 4 bases, with 16 bases between. Germline-derived CDR1 and CDR2 are SGHRS and YFSETQ. This CDR3 is 15 amino acids long.

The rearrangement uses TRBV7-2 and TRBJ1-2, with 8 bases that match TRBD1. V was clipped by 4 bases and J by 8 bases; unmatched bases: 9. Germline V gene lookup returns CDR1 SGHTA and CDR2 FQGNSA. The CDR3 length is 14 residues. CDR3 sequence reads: CASSSRQGASGYTF. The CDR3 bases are TGTGCCAGCAGCTCCCGGCAGGGGGCTTCGGGCTACACCTTC.

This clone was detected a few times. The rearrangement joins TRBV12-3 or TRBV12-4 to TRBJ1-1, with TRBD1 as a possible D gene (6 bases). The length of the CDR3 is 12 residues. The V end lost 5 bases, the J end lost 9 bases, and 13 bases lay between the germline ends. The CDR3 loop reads CASSAHTGKAFF. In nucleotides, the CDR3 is TGTGCCAGCAGTGCACATACAGGGAAAGCTTTCTTT.

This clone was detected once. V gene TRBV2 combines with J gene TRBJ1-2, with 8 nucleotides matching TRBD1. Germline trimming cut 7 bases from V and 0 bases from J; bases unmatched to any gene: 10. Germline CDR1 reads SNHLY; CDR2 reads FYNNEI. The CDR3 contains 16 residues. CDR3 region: CASTADRGTPNYGYTF. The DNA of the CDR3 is TGTGCCAGCACCGCTGACAGGGGTACGCCTAACTATGGCTACACCTTC. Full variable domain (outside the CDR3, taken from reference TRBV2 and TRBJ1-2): EPEVTQTPSHQVTQMGQEVILRCVPISNHLYFYWYRQILGQKVEFLVSFYNNEISEKSEIFDDQFSVERPDGSNFTLKIRSTKLEDSAMYFCASTADRGTPNYGYTFGSGTRLTVV.

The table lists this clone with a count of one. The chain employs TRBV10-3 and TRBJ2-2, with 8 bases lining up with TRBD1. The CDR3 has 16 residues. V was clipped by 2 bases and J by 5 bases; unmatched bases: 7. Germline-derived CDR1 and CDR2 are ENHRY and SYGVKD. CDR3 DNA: TGTGCCATCAGTGAGGACAGGGGTGGTTGGACCGGGGAGCTGTTTTTT. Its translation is CAISEDRGGWTGELFF.

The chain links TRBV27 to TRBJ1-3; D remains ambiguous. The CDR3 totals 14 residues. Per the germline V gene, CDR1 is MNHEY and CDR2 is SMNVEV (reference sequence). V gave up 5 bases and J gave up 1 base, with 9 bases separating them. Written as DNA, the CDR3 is TGTGCCAGCAGTCCCGCCGGGTCTGGAAACACCATATATTTT. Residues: CASSPAGSGNTIYF.

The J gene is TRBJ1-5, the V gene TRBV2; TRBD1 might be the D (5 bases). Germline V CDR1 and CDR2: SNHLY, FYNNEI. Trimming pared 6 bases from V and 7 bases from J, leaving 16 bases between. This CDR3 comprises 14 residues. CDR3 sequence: CASRLGTTGQPQHF. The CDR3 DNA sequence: TGTGCCAGCAGGCTCGGGACTACGGGGCAGCCCCAGCATTTT.

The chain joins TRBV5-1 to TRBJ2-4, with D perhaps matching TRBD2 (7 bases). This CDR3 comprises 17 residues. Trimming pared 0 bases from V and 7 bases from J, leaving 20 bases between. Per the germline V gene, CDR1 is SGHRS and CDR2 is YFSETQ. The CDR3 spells CASSLVGGAGGGNIQYF. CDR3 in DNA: TGCGCCAGCAGCTTGGTAGGGGGGGCGGGCGGCGGGAACATTCAGTACTTC.

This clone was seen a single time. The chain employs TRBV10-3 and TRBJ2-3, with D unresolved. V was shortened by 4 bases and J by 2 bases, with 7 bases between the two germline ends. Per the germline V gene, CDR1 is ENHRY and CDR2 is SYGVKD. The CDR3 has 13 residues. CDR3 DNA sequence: TGTGCCATCAGTGTGGCAAACACAGATACGCAGTATTTT. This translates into CAISVANTDTQYF.

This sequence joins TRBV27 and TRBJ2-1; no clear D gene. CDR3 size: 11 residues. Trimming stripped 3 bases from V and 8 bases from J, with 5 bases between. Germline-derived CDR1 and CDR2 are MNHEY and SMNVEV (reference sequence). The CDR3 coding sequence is TGTGCCAGCAGTTTCGGGTATGAGCAGTTCTTC. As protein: CASSFGYEQFF.

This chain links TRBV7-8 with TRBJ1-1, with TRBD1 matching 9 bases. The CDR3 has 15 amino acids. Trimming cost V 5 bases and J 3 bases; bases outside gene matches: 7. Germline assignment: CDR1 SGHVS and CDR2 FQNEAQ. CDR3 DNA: TGTGCCAGCAGCGTCGCCGGGACAGGGTACACTGAAGCTTTCTTT. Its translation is CASSVAGTGYTEAFF.

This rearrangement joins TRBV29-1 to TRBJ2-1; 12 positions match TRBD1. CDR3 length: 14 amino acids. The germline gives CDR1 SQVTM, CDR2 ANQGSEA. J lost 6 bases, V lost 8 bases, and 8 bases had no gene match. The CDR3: CSTGQGAIGNEQFF. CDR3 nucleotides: TGCAGCACGGGACAGGGGGCTATAGGCAATGAGCAGTTCTTC.

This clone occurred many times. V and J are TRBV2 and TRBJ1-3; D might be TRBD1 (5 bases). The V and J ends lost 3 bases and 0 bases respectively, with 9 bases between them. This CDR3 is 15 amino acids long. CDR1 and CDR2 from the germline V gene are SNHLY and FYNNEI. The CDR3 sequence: CASSDDRRSGNTIYF. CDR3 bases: TGTGCCAGCAGTGACGACAGACGCTCTGGAAACACCATATATTTT.

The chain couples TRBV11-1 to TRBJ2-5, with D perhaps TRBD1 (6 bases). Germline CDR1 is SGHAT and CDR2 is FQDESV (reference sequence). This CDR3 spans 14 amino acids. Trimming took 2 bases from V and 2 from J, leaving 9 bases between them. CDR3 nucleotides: TGTGCCAGCAGCTTAAACAGGGCTCAAGAGACCCAGTACTTC. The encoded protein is CASSLNRAQETQYF.

As DNA, the CDR3 is TGCGCCAGCAGCCAAGATTCCCGGGGTTTTTTTTCACCCCTCCACTTT. Amino acids: CASSQDSRGFFSPLHF. The V and J genes are TRBV4-3 and TRBJ1-6, with unresolved D. This CDR3 has 16 residues. The V gene lost 0 bases and the J gene lost 9 bases, with 15 bases spanning the gap. Germline lookup yields CDR1 LGHNA and CDR2 YSLEER.

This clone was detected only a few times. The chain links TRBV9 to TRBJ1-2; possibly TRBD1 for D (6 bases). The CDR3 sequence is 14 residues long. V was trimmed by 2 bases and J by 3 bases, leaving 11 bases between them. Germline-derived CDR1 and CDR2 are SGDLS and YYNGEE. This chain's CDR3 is CASSVQGPYYGYTF. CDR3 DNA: TGTGCCAGCAGCGTTCAGGGGCCTTACTATGGCTACACCTTC.